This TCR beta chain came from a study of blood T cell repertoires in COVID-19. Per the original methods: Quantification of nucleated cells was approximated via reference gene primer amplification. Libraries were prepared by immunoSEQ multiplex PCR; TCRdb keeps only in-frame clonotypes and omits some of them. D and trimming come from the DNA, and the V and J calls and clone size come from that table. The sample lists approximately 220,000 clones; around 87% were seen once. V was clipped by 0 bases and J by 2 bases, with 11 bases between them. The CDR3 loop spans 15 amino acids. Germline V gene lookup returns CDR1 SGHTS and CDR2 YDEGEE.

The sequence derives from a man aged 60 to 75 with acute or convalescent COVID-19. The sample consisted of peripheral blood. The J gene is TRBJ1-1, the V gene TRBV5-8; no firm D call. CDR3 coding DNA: TGTGCCAGCAGCTTGGGGGTTACAGAAAACACTGAAGCTTTCTTT. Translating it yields CASSLGVTENTEAFF. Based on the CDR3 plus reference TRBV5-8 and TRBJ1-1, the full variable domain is EAGVTQSPTHLIKTRGQQATLRCSPISGHTSVYWYQQALGLGLQFLLWYDEGEERNRGNFPPRFSGRQFPNYSSELNVNALELEDSALYLCASSLGVTENTEAFFGQGTRLTVV.